A single sample is the source of the 14 T cell receptor beta chains below, sequenced in a study of graft-versus-host responses after intestinal transplantation (dated by TCRdb to the early 2020s). The library was produced with the immunoSEQ multiplex PCR assay. As stored in TCRdb, this immuneACCESS dataset retains in-frame rearrangements with V and J assigned. A fraction of the clones does not appear; measured against another copy, unresolved V genes explain less than half of the discrepancy, and the remainder lacks a known reason. The sample table shows more than 15,000 clones, and approximately 79% are seen once. The ten largest clones capture roughly 8% of the sample. To isolate intraepithelial and lamina propria lymphocytes from graft specimens, dithiothreitol, EDTA incubations and collagenase D digestion were used. The sequencing here drew on ileum tissue, taken around 470 days after intestinal transplant. The receptors stem from a human patient who received an intestinal transplant, so some T cells may come from the graft donor.

J is TRBJ1-4 and V is TRBV20-1; D unclear. Germline loops: CDR1 DFQATT, CDR2 SNEGSKA (reference sequence). V lost 3 bases to trimming and J lost 4 bases, with 3 bases between them. The CDR3 contains 11 residues. The CDR3 DNA reads TGCAGTGCTAGGGATAATGAAAAACTGTTTTTT. Protein product: CSARDNEKLFF.

The gene calls are TRBV9 and TRBJ2-3, with D possibly being TRBD1 (5 bases). V lost 3 bases and J lost 2, with 13 bases in between. The CDR3 has 15 residues. Germline lookup yields CDR1 SGDLS and CDR2 YYNGEE. The CDR3 coding sequence is TGTGCCAGCAGCGCTGGGGCCCACTCCACAGATACGCAGTATTTT. Translation gives CASSAGAHSTDTQYF.

The rearrangement links TRBV10-3 to TRBJ1-5; TRBD1 agrees at 9 bases. Germline trimming cut 6 bases from V and 7 bases from J; bases unmatched to any gene: 10. CDR3 length: 15 amino acids. From germline, CDR1 is ENHRY and CDR2 SYGVKD. The CDR3 bases are TGTGCCATCAGCGGACGGGGACAGGGAGAACAGCCCCAGCATTTT. Its protein is CAISGRGQGEQPQHF.

This clone has only one observation. The chain joins TRBV6-4 to TRBJ2-7; the D gene is possibly TRBD1 (6 bases). The CDR3 extends over 16 amino acids. Per germline, CDR1 MRHNA and CDR2 SNTAGT. The ends were cut back, 6 bases at V and 3 bases at J, with 21 bases in the middle. The CDR3 sequence is CASRDRPLPDSYEQYF. DNA for the CDR3: TGTGCCAGCAGGGACCGACCATTACCGGACAGCTACGAGCAGTACTTC.

This clone showed up just once. The V gene is TRBV6-6, the J gene TRBJ2-1, with D possibly being TRBD2 (5 bases). The CDR3 contains 13 residues. Germline loops: CDR1 MNHNY, CDR2 SVGAGI (reference sequence). Between the trimmed V and J ends, which lost 5 bases and 3 bases, there was a span of 8 bases. The CDR3 coding sequence is TGTGCCAGCAGTGGCCGGGACTACAATGAGCAGTTCTTC. This gives the protein CASSGRDYNEQFF.

CDR3: CASKAGGLGNEQFF. CDR3 nucleotides: TGTGCCAGCAAAGCGGGGGGGCTTGGGAATGAGCAGTTCTTC. This sequence joins TRBV2 and TRBJ2-1; 10 nucleotides line up with TRBD2. V lost 7 bases, J lost 7 bases, and 7 bases stayed unmatched. Germline V lookup: CDR1 SNHLY, CDR2 FYNNEI. This CDR3 is built from 14 residues.

The table lists this clone with a few counts. This sequence joins TRBV4-3 and TRBJ1-1; a possible D gene is TRBD1 (5 bases). The germline V gene encodes CDR1 LGHNA and CDR2 YSLEER. V lost 4 bases, J lost 1 base, and 16 bases lay in between. CDR3 size: 16 residues. CDR3 sequence (DNA): TGCGCCAGCAGCCCATTCGGGGGGATGGAGAACACTGAAGCTTTCTTT. It encodes CASSPFGGMENTEAFF.

The chain is built from TRBV18 and TRBJ2-3; no reliable D call. Germline V gene data show CDR1 as KGHSH and CDR2 as LQKENI. The CDR3 loop spans 12 amino acids. V lost 3 bases and J lost 5, with 6 bases in between. CDR3: CASSPGRDTQYF. DNA for the CDR3: TGTGCCAGCTCACCCGGGCGAGATACGCAGTATTTT.

The chain carries TRBV14 and TRBJ2-5, with D uncertain. The assigned J gene may be wrong: the sequence end matches TRBJ2-7 better. The CDR3 covers 14 residues. The germline V gene has CDR1 SGHDN and CDR2 FVKESK. The chain's CDR3 is CASSQGLTGYEQYF. Written as DNA, the CDR3 is TGTGCCAGCAGCCAAGGGCTAACGGGCTACGAGCAGTACTTC.

This clone was found once. This chain joins TRBV12-2 and TRBJ1-4; TRBD1 reflects the table's D call only, with no check against the DNA. TRBV12-2 corresponds to a pseudogene. CDR3 length: 15 amino acids. The CDR3 loop is CASPVFGRHNEKLFF. DNA for the CDR3: TGTGCAAGTCCCGTTTTCGGCAGGCATAATGAAAAACTGTTTTTT.

V gene TRBV11-2 combines with J gene TRBJ2-1; D may be TRBD1 (7 bases). The CDR3 consists of 17 residues. Trimming stripped 5 bases from V and 6 bases from J, with 23 bases between. Looked up from germline, CDR1 is SGHAT and CDR2 is FQNNGV. The CDR3 coding sequence is TGTGCCAGCAGCCAGAACTGTTGCGGGACAGACTGCAATGAGCAGTTCTTC. It encodes CASSQNCCGTDCNEQFF.

The chain joins TRBV7-3 to TRBJ1-2; D gene uncertain. The V gene's germline CDR1 is SGHTA and CDR2 FQGTGA. The CDR3 contains 11 residues. V lost 5 bases to trimming and J lost 7 bases, with 8 bases between them. Here the CDR3 DNA reads TGTGCCAGCAGCCCCGGGATTGGCTACACCTTC. Translation gives CASSPGIGYTF.

The V call is TRBV5-5, the J call TRBJ1-2, with a possible D match to TRBD1 (6 bases). The V gene lost 0 bases and the J gene lost 0 bases, with 9 bases spanning the gap. Germline loops: CDR1 SGHKS, CDR2 YYEKEE (reference sequence). The CDR3 runs 15 residues. The CDR3 reads CASSLEGTTNYGYTF. The CDR3 DNA follows: TGTGCCAGCAGCTTGGAAGGGACAACTAACTATGGCTACACCTTC.

V and J are TRBV7-3 and TRBJ2-5; D is possibly TRBD1 (5 bases). The better agreement between TRBJ2-7 and the DNA end casts doubt on the J call. CDR1 SGHTA and CDR2 FQGTGA come from the germline V gene. This CDR3 is 13 amino acids long. DNA of the CDR3: TGTGCCAGCAGCGTGGACACGACCTACGAGCAGTACTTC. This codes for CASSVDTTYEQYF.